The clone carrying this T cell receptor (beta chain) was counted at least ten times. In the original workflow: How many nucleated cells were present was estimated from reference gene primer amplification. TCRdb's copy holds only in-frame clones and misses some; the assay was immunoSEQ multiplex PCR. That table furnishes V, J and clone size, whereas the DNA furnished D and trimming. The sample shows about 260,000 clones, approximately 85% of them seen only once. This sample stems from a study of blood T cell repertoires in COVID-19. Background on the study: Material from acute and convalescent COVID-19 was sourced from the United States, Italy and Spain. PBMCs, B-cell-depleted T cells, or T cells were the source of the cDNA or gDNA that made up the material.

With V trimmed by 8 bases and J by 5 bases, 6 bases remained unmatched. The V gene's germline CDR1 is MNHEY and CDR2 SMNVEV (reference sequence). The CDR3 is 16 amino acids. Sequenced: peripheral blood. The chain uses TRBV27 and TRBJ2-2, with 15 bases that match TRBD2. This TCR was sampled from a human donor in a cohort sampled during active COVID-19. In DNA form, the CDR3 reads TGTGCCAGCCGACCTGGACTAGCGGGAGGGACCGGGGAGCTGTTTTTT. It translates to CASRPGLAGGTGELFF.